The present T cell receptor (beta chain) was sequenced within a study of cytomegalovirus exposure and HLA in healthy donors. Overall study results and limits: For TCR beta chains, V- and J-gene trimming was later linked to a missense DCLRE1C variant.

With respect to this clone: The antigen is not known.

The PCR ran on 60 Vbeta and 13 Jbeta primers. The assay was immunoSEQ multiplex PCR, and TCRdb's table has in-frame clones only and misses some. The sample holds 150,000 to 200,000 clones, about 80% seen once. CDR3 length equals 16 residues. J gave up 5 bases and V 8 bases, and 9 bases lay outside the gene matches. The V gene's germline CDR1 is LNHNV and CDR2 YYDKDF (reference sequence). The chain carries TRBV15 and TRBJ1-6, with 10 bases that match TRBD1. The sequence came from a woman aged 40 to 50 in good health and CMV-seronegative. The sequenced material came from PBMCs. The CDR3 DNA follows: TGTGCCACCCACCCGGGACAGGGGATGGATAATTCACCCCTCCACTTT. This gives the protein CATHPGQGMDNSPLHF. Full variable domain (remainder filled in from reference TRBV15 and TRBJ1-6): DAMVIQNPRYQVTQFGKPVTLSCSQTLNHNVMYWYQQKSSQAPKLLFHYYDKDFNNEADTPDNFQSRRPNTSFCFLDIRSPGLGDTAMYLCATHPGQGMDNSPLHFGNGTRLTVT.